The 24 T cell receptor beta chains presented below share a single source sample, sequenced in a study of CD8 T cells in ankylosing spondylitis. TCRdb fed the 5' RACE reads into MiXCR, producing one record per CDR3 protein. The sample consists of 150,000 to 200,000 distinct CDR3 sequences, roughly a third of them appearing once. The sample comprised synovial fluid, either unsorted or a sorted T cell fraction (not recorded which). These receptor sequences come from a male donor with ankylosing spondylitis.

This clonotype has ten or more counts. The chain uses TRBV28 and TRBJ1-6; no definite D call. V was shortened by 7 bases and J by 5 bases, with 15 bases between the two germline ends. CDR1 MDHEN and CDR2 SYDVKM come from the germline V gene. CDR3 length equals 15 residues. The CDR3 coding sequence is TGTGCCAGCACCTCTACGGGCCTCGATAATTCACCCCTCCACTTT. Encoded protein: CASTSTGLDNSPLHF. Full variable domain (missing parts from reference TRBV28 and TRBJ1-6): DVKVTQSSRYLVKRTGEKVFLECVQDMDHENMFWYRQDPGLGLRLIYFSYDVKMKEKGDIPEGYSVSREKKERFSLILESASTNQTSMYLCASTSTGLDNSPLHFGNGTRLTVT.

The chain uses TRBV3-1 and TRBJ2-7; no clear D gene. V gave up 1 base and J gave up 2 bases, with 9 bases separating them. The germline V gene encodes CDR1 LGHDT and CDR2 YNNKEL (reference sequence). The CDR3 is made up of 14 amino acids. For the CDR3, the DNA is TGTGCCAGCAGCCAAGTTGACCCCCCCTACGAGCAGTACTTC. Translating it yields CASSQVDPPYEQYF.

This chain links TRBV3-1 with TRBJ2-1; 10 bases line up with TRBD2. V shed 0 bases, J shed 10 bases, and the junction held 9 bases outside the gene matches. The CDR3 has 16 residues. Germline V gives CDR1 LGHDT, CDR2 YNNKEL (reference sequence). CDR3 loop: CASSQDRTSGGGEQFF. CDR3 coding DNA: TGTGCCAGCAGCCAAGATAGGACTAGCGGAGGGGGAGAGCAGTTCTTC.

In its sample, this clonotype was seen many times. The chain combines TRBV20-1 with TRBJ1-5; D uncertain. V was clipped by 3 bases and J by 6 bases, with 18 bases between them. CDR3 size: 15 residues. Germline V gene sequence: CDR1 DFQATT, CDR2 SNEGSKA (reference sequence). As DNA, the CDR3 is TGCAGTGCTAGGGCGTTAGGGTCTGGGAGTCAGCCCCAGCATTTT. Its translation is CSARALGSGSQPQHF.

This clonotype was seen only a few times. The rearrangement uses TRBV4-2 and TRBJ1-4; perhaps TRBD1 as D (6 bases). V lost 3 bases and J lost 4, with 12 bases in between. CDR1 is LGHNA and CDR2 is YNFKEQ in the germline V gene. The CDR3 runs 15 residues. The CDR3 region has the DNA TGTGCCAGCAGCCACCGGGACATGAATAATGAAAAACTGTTTTTT. It translates to CASSHRDMNNEKLFF.

This clonotype has just a few counts. This chain joins TRBV7-9 and TRBJ2-6; the match to TRBD2 covers 9 bases. V gave up 3 bases and J gave up 1 base; unmatched junction bases: 1. Germline V CDR1 and CDR2: SEHNR, FQNEAQ (reference sequence). The CDR3 extends over 16 amino acids. The CDR3 loop reads CASSFSGGSGANVLTF. Written as DNA, the CDR3 is TGTGCCAGCAGCTTTAGCGGGGGATCTGGGGCCAACGTCCTGACTTTC.

This chain links TRBV20-1 with TRBJ2-3; D is tentatively TRBD1 or TRBD2 (5 bases each). The germline gives CDR1 DFQATT, CDR2 SNEGSKA (reference sequence). The CDR3 has 13 amino acids. V was cut by 8 bases and J by 2 bases, with 14 bases left in between. Written as DNA, the CDR3 is TGCAGTTCCTTAACGGGGACCACAGATACGCAGTATTTT. It translates to CSSLTGTTDTQYF.

V is TRBV15 and J is TRBJ1-3; D is undetermined. V was clipped by 2 bases and J by 4 bases, with 12 bases between them. This CDR3 contains 15 residues. Per the germline V gene, CDR1 is LNHNV and CDR2 is YYDKDF (reference sequence). The CDR3 here is CATSRRDTPGNTIYF. CDR3 coding DNA: TGTGCCACCAGCAGACGAGACACACCCGGAAACACCATATATTTT.

In this sample, this clonotype turned up a few times. The gene calls are TRBV12-3 or TRBV12-4 and TRBJ2-1; possibly TRBD1 for D (6 bases). V lost 6 bases, J lost 0 bases, and 9 bases lay in between. This CDR3 has 14 amino acids. The CDR3 reads CASRTRGSYNEQFF. The CDR3, as DNA: TGTGCCAGCAGGACCAGGGGCTCCTACAATGAGCAGTTCTTC.

This clonotype was seen at least ten times. The chain has TRBV24-1 and TRBJ2-2; a weak D match, TRBD1 (5 bases). Germline CDR1 is KGHDR and CDR2 is SFDVKD. This CDR3 comprises 20 residues. The V end was cut by 7 bases, the J end by 0 bases, with 26 bases between. CDR3 in DNA: TGTGCCACCAGAAGACAGATGATAGAGTCTCCAACCGCGAACACCGGGGAGCTGTTTTTT. Translation gives CATRRQMIESPTANTGELFF.

The CDR3 nucleotides are TGCAGTGCCCCGCAACGGGAAACACAAGAGACCCAGTACTTC. Its protein is CSAPQRETQETQYF. The chain recombines TRBV20-1 with TRBJ2-5, with a weak D call TRBD2 (5 bases). The CDR3 is 14 residues long. The V and J ends lost 6 bases and 2 bases respectively, with 16 bases between them. The germline V gene encodes CDR1 DFQATT and CDR2 SNEGSKA (reference sequence).

This clonotype appeared many times. V is TRBV28 and J is TRBJ2-6; D is possibly TRBD1 (6 bases). CDR1 is MDHEN and CDR2 is SYDVKM in the germline V gene. Trimming removed 3 bases at V and 2 bases at J, with 8 bases between. The CDR3 has 15 residues. CDR3 DNA sequence: TGTGCCAGCAGTTTGTCAGGGGCTGGGGCCAACGTCCTGACTTTC. Its protein product is CASSLSGAGANVLTF. The full variable domain, its missing parts supplied by reference TRBV28 and TRBJ2-6, is DVKVTQSSRYLVKRTGEKVFLECVQDMDHENMFWYRQDPGLGLRLIYFSYDVKMKEKGDIPEGYSVSREKKERFSLILESASTNQTSMYLCASSLSGAGANVLTFGAGSRLTVL.

The chain recombines TRBV2 with TRBJ2-7, with 10 bases identical to TRBD1. The CDR3 runs to 15 residues. The junction had 8 bases not matched to a gene; V was cut back by 8 bases and J by 1 base. Germline V lookup: CDR1 SNHLY, CDR2 FYNNEI. CDR3 residues: CASLPGTGASYEQYF. Written as DNA, the CDR3 is TGTGCCAGCCTCCCTGGGACAGGGGCTTCCTACGAGCAGTACTTC.

In its sample, this clonotype was seen a few times. The chain carries TRBV12-3 or TRBV12-4 and TRBJ2-5, with no clear D. This CDR3 comprises 12 residues. V lost 1 base and J 7 bases, leaving 7 bases between the germline ends. CDR3 sequence reads: CASSLGDGTQYF. The CDR3 DNA reads as TGTGCCAGCAGTTTAGGGGATGGGACCCAGTACTTC.

There are many counts of this clonotype. The chain has TRBV11-3 and TRBJ2-5, with D possibly being TRBD1 or TRBD2 (5 bases each). Trimming stripped 5 bases from V and 4 bases from J, with 23 bases between. Germline-derived CDR1 and CDR2 are SGHNT and YENEEA. The CDR3 is made up of 17 amino acids. CDR3 loop: CASSQGDLIGSGETQYF. CDR3 DNA: TGTGCCAGCAGCCAAGGGGACCTCATAGGGAGTGGAGAGACCCAGTACTTC.

The rearrangement links TRBV12-3 or TRBV12-4 to TRBJ2-2; no definite D call. V was pared by 0 bases and J by 0 bases, with 5 bases between. The CDR3 covers 15 residues. CDR3 residues: CASSLAAPNTGELFF. CDR3 nucleotides: TGTGCCAGCAGTTTAGCGGCCCCGAACACCGGGGAGCTGTTTTTT.

This rearrangement joins TRBV20-1 to TRBJ2-1; the match to TRBD2 covers 12 bases. V lost 5 bases and J lost 0; bases outside the gene matches: 17. Germline V gives CDR1 DFQATT, CDR2 SNEGSKA (reference sequence). The CDR3 is 20 amino acids. CDR3 sequence: CSALGVGLAGSQSSYNEQFF. Written as DNA, the CDR3 is TGCAGTGCTCTAGGGGTCGGACTAGCGGGATCACAAAGCTCCTACAATGAGCAGTTCTTC.

J is TRBJ2-3 and V is TRBV18, with D perhaps matching TRBD2 (5 bases). V was trimmed by 4 bases and J by 2 bases, leaving 13 bases between them. CDR1 and CDR2 (germline): KGHSH, LQKENI. This CDR3 comprises 15 residues. The chain's CDR3 is CASSRHKGATDTQYF. The DNA for the CDR3 is TGTGCCAGCTCACGCCATAAGGGAGCCACAGATACGCAGTATTTT.

This clonotype has only a few counts. Mismatch with germline at one junction end may stem from a read error. This sequence joins TRBV2 and TRBJ2-3; the match to TRBD2 covers 9 bases. This CDR3 contains 14 residues. Germline values: CDR1 SNHLY, CDR2 FYNNEI. The CDR3 DNA follows: TGTGCCGGCAGTGCTAGCGGGAACCCAGATACGCAGTATTTT. Protein sequence: CAGSASGNPDTQYF.

The chain recombines TRBV11-2 with TRBJ2-1, with 7 bases fitting TRBD2. The CDR3 length is 17 residues. After removal of 5 bases from V and 3 bases from J, the junction contained 13 bases not matched to a gene. Germline V CDR1 and CDR2: SGHAT, FQNNGV. The CDR3 nucleotides read TGTGCCAGCAGCCGGCATGAGTGGACTAGGGTCTACAATGAGCAGTTCTTC. Protein: CASSRHEWTRVYNEQFF.

This clonotype was seen at least ten times. The chain joins TRBV10-3 to TRBJ2-3; TRBD2 aligns across 8 bases. CDR1 and CDR2 from the germline V gene are ENHRY and SYGVKD. Losses at the gene ends were 3 bases for V and 3 bases for J; bases not matched to a gene: 2. The CDR3 has 14 amino acids. CDR3 region: CAISEGGGTDTQYF. DNA of the CDR3: TGTGCCATCAGTGAAGGCGGGGGGACAGATACGCAGTATTTT.

This chain links TRBV28 with TRBJ2-7; D ambiguous. There are 11 residues in the CDR3. The germline V gene encodes CDR1 MDHEN and CDR2 SYDVKM. V was clipped by 9 bases and J by 3 bases, with 9 bases between them. CDR3 nucleotides: TGTGCCAGTAGGAGTAACTACGAGCAGTACTTC. Its translation: CASRSNYEQYF.

The rearrangement links TRBV3-1 to TRBJ2-1, with D maybe TRBD2 (7 bases). Germline CDR1 LGHDT, CDR2 YNNKEL (reference sequence). The CDR3 totals 16 residues. V was pared by 3 bases and J by 6 bases, with 18 bases between. CDR3: CASSQGGGHPGNEQFF. CDR3 bases: TGTGCCAGCAGCCAGGGAGGGGGGCATCCGGGCAATGAGCAGTTCTTC.

This clonotype has at least ten counts. This chain uses TRBV6-1 with TRBJ1-1; D is undetermined. V was trimmed by 8 bases and J by 6 bases, leaving 16 bases between them. Germline assignment: CDR1 MNHNS and CDR2 SASEGT. This CDR3 spans 13 amino acids. CDR3 nucleotides: TGTGCCAGCGGGCGGGGATTTGAATCTGAAGCTTTCTTT. It encodes CASGRGFESEAFF.